Following are 4 T cell receptor beta chains from one sample sequenced in a study of CD8 T cells in ankylosing spondylitis. MiXCR was run by TCRdb on the 5' RACE reads, yielding one entry per CDR3 protein. The sample includes about 280,000 distinct CDR3 sequences, around 20% of them seen just once. The sequenced material came from blood, either unsorted or a sorted T cell fraction (not recorded which). The receptors were gathered from a male donor with ankylosing spondylitis or in good health (not recorded which).

There are a few counts of this clonotype. V is TRBV2 and J is TRBJ1-2, with TRBD1 matching 10 bases. Trimming cost V 4 bases and J 7 bases; bases outside gene matches: 0. The CDR3 runs to 12 residues. Germline V gives CDR1 SNHLY, CDR2 FYNNEI. The CDR3 spells CASSGTGGGYTF. In nucleotides, the CDR3 is TGTGCCAGCAGTGGGACAGGGGGTGGCTACACCTTC. The full variable domain, completed using reference TRBV2 and TRBJ1-2, is EPEVTQTPSHQVTQMGQEVILRCVPISNHLYFYWYRQILGQKVEFLVSFYNNEISEKSEIFDDQFSVERPDGSNFTLKIRSTKLEDSAMYFCASSGTGGGYTFGSGTRLTVV.

Only a few counts were recorded for this clonotype. V gene TRBV28 combines with J gene TRBJ1-5; the D gene is possibly TRBD1 (6 bases). Germline lookup yields CDR1 MDHEN and CDR2 SYDVKM. With 5 bases removed from V and 4 bases from J, the gap between germline ends came to 18 bases. This CDR3 has 16 residues. CDR3 sequence: CASSKQGGSGNQPQHF. The CDR3 nucleotides read TGTGCCAGCAGTAAACAGGGAGGGAGTGGGAATCAGCCCCAGCATTTT.

This clonotype has just a few counts. This sequence joins TRBV5-1 and TRBJ2-1; 8 nucleotides align to TRBD1. J lost 0 bases, V lost 9 bases, and 8 bases had no gene match. CDR1 is SGHRS and CDR2 is YFSETQ in the germline V gene. The CDR3 runs 15 residues. CDR3 residues: CATSDRASSYNEQFF. CDR3 nucleotides: TGCGCCACCTCGGACAGGGCGAGCTCCTACAATGAGCAGTTCTTC.

The rearrangement links TRBV7-3 to TRBJ2-3; TRBD1 aligns across 10 bases. The length of the CDR3 is 16 residues. Trimming cost V 4 bases and J 4 bases; bases outside gene matches: 8. Germline-derived CDR1 and CDR2 are SGHTA and FQGTGA. CDR3 nucleotides: TGTGCCAGCAGCTCTCACTCGGGACAGGGGCCAGATACGCAGTATTTT. This sequence encodes CASSSHSGQGPDTQYF.